The 23 T cell receptor beta chains below were found in one sample sequenced in a study of blood T cell repertoires in COVID-19. Measured with immunoSEQ multiplex PCR; TCRdb has only the in-frame clones, and not every one. This table has 280,000 or so clones, under 90% appearing once. Sequenced input: PBMCs or T cells enriched from blood (not recorded which). Receptors were obtained from a woman in her forties or fifties who had been exposed to COVID-19.

This clone was recorded a few times. The V gene is TRBV19, the J gene TRBJ1-1, with D possibly being TRBD1 (6 bases). The CDR3 consists of 12 residues. The germline V and J ends were trimmed by 4 bases and 6 bases, with 9 bases remaining between them. Germline CDR1 is LNHDA and CDR2 is SQIVND (reference sequence). CDR3 protein: CASSSTGPEAFF. The DNA for the CDR3 is TGTGCCAGTAGTAGCACAGGGCCTGAAGCTTTCTTT.

This clone was detected only once. The rearrangement uses TRBV5-5 and TRBJ1-5; D may be TRBD1 (5 bases). V dropped 0 bases and J dropped 5 bases, with 15 bases sitting between them. This CDR3 spans 16 amino acids. Germline assignment: CDR1 SGHKS and CDR2 YYEKEE (reference sequence). CDR3 in amino acids: CASSLGLGRADQPQHF. CDR3 in DNA: TGTGCCAGCAGCTTGGGACTGGGCAGGGCAGATCAGCCCCAGCATTTT.

The chain links TRBV5-4 to TRBJ2-5, with D possibly being TRBD2 (6 bases). CDR3 length: 15 amino acids. Germline values: CDR1 SGHNT, CDR2 YYREEE (reference sequence). V was pared by 2 bases and J by 5 bases, with 16 bases between. In nucleotides, the CDR3 is TGTGCCAGCAGCTTACCGGGACTGGGAGTTGAGACCCAGTACTTC. Protein sequence: CASSLPGLGVETQYF.

The rearrangement links TRBV30 to TRBJ2-7; no clear D. Per the germline V gene, CDR1 is GTSNPN and CDR2 is SVGIG (reference sequence). Deletions cut 4 bases from V and 0 bases from J, with 13 bases between. This CDR3 comprises 14 residues. CDR3 bases: TGTGCCTGGACTCCCTGGGCGTTCTCCTACGAGCAGTACTTC. Encoded protein: CAWTPWAFSYEQYF.

The chain links TRBV6-5 to TRBJ1-2; 9 positions match TRBD1. The CDR3 consists of 16 residues. Germline CDR1 MNHEY, CDR2 SVGAGI. V dropped 4 bases and J dropped 4; count of bases not matched to a gene: 10. The CDR3 DNA is TGTGCCAGCAGTTCCCAACCGGGACAGGGCCCCTATGGCTACACCTTC. Residues: CASSSQPGQGPYGYTF.

The chain couples TRBV2 to TRBJ2-1; D is possibly TRBD1 (5 bases). There are 14 residues in the CDR3. Germline-derived CDR1 and CDR2 are SNHLY and FYNNEI. Trimming took 8 bases from V and 10 from J, leaving 21 bases between them. CDR3 DNA sequence: TGTGCCAGCGGGTTGCAGGGTACCCCCGGGGAGCAGTTCTTC. This encodes CASGLQGTPGEQFF.

The CDR3 nucleotides are TGCGCCAGCAGGAGGGGACAGGGTACCAATCAGCCCCAGCATTTT. Its translation: CASRRGQGTNQPQHF. The rearrangement links TRBV4-1 to TRBJ1-5, with 9 bases fitting TRBD1. The CDR3 sequence is 15 residues long. CDR1 MGHRA and CDR2 YSYEKL come from the germline V gene. Trimming cost V 6 bases and J 3 bases; bases outside gene matches: 6.

The CDR3 DNA is TGCGCCAGCAGCCAAGAGGGAGTTTGGGCGCCCCAGCATTTT. Its protein product is CASSQEGVWAPQHF. J is TRBJ1-5 and V is TRBV4-1, with D unclear. V was pared by 0 bases and J by 9 bases, with 12 bases between. CDR3 size: 14 residues. Per the germline V gene, CDR1 is MGHRA and CDR2 is YSYEKL.

The chain employs TRBV3-1 (or the pseudogene TRBV3-2) and TRBJ2-5, with 7 bases lining up with TRBD1. The germline gives CDR1 LGHDT, CDR2 YNNKEL (reference sequence). The CDR3 loop spans 15 amino acids. V dropped 4 bases and J dropped 4; count of bases not matched to a gene: 9. The CDR3 sequence: CASSLRGSITETQYF. CDR3 nucleotide sequence: TGTGCCAGCAGCCTCAGGGGGTCCATTACAGAGACCCAGTACTTC.

The chain carries TRBV11-2 and TRBJ1-3; weak D call: TRBD1 (6 bases). Germline V CDR1 and CDR2: SGHAT, FQNNGV. The CDR3 is 16 residues long. V lost 6 bases and J lost 0, with 15 bases in between. As DNA, the CDR3 is TGTGCCAGCAGTTTGACGACAGGAGCCTCTGGAAACACCATATATTTT. It codes for CASSLTTGASGNTIYF.

The genes are TRBV10-3 and TRBJ1-2; 7 bases agree with TRBD1. The CDR3 has 13 amino acids. The germline CDR1 and CDR2 sequences are ENHRY and SYGVKD. The trim removed 2 bases at V and 8 bases at J, leaving 5 bases unmatched. The CDR3 region has the DNA TGTGCCATCAGTGAGGACAGGGCAGAAGGCTACACCTTC. It is translated as CAISEDRAEGYTF.

This clone was picked up a small number of times. The chain uses TRBV18 and TRBJ1-2, with 11 bases lining up with TRBD1. The CDR3 consists of 14 residues. Germline V gene sequence: CDR1 KGHSH, CDR2 LQKENI. The V gene end was trimmed by 5 bases and the J gene end by 4 bases; junction bases not matched to a gene: 3. CDR3 DNA sequence: TGTGCCAGCTCAGCGGACAGGGGGCCCTATGGCTACACCTTC. Translated: CASSADRGPYGYTF. Complete variable domain (other parts from reference TRBV18 and TRBJ1-2): NAGVMQNPRHLVRRRGQEARLRCSPMKGHSHVYWYRQLPEEGLKFMVYLQKENIIDESGMPKERFSAEFPKEGPSILRIQQVVRGDSAAYFCASSADRGPYGYTFGSGTRLTVV.

The chain uses TRBV4-2 and TRBJ1-1; TRBD1 aligns across 8 bases. This CDR3 is built from 15 residues. Germline CDR1 and CDR2: LGHNA and YNFKEQ. Trimming removed 3 bases from V and 4 bases from J; junction bases left unmatched: 7. The CDR3 protein is CASSQKQGGVTEAFF. CDR3 bases: TGTGCCAGCAGCCAGAAACAGGGGGGTGTCACTGAAGCTTTCTTT.

This clone was seen a few times. The chain is built from TRBV10-2 and TRBJ1-5, with a weak D call TRBD1 (6 bases). This CDR3 comprises 18 residues. Per the germline V gene, CDR1 is WSHSY and CDR2 is SAAADI. Trimming pared 5 bases from V and 0 bases from J, leaving 20 bases between. The CDR3 here is CASSYTGLGDYSNQPQHF. CDR3 bases: TGCGCCAGCAGTTATACAGGGTTAGGGGACTATAGCAATCAGCCCCAGCATTTT.

The chain couples TRBV6-5 to TRBJ1-2; TRBD1 aligns across 11 bases. The CDR3 has 13 residues. Germline V gene data show CDR1 as MNHEY and CDR2 as SVGAGI. Unmatched junction bases numbered 4, after V lost 6 bases and J lost 7 bases. The CDR3 coding sequence is TGTGCCAGCAGGGACAGGGGGCGCGTTGGCTACACCTTC. Translated, it gives CASRDRGRVGYTF.

The J gene is TRBJ2-3, the V gene TRBV5-4; the D is unclear. The ends were cut back, 0 bases at V and 2 bases at J, with 13 bases in the middle. CDR1 and CDR2 from the germline V gene are SGHNT and YYREEE (reference sequence). The CDR3 spans 16 residues. CDR3 residues: CASSLDIGLNTDTQYF. The CDR3 DNA sequence: TGTGCCAGCAGCTTGGATATTGGGCTGAACACAGATACGCAGTATTTT.

The V call is TRBV30, the J call TRBJ1-6, with D unresolved. From germline, CDR1 is GTSNPN and CDR2 SVGIG (reference sequence). The V gene lost 3 bases and the J gene lost 9 bases, with 18 bases spanning the gap. This CDR3 spans 15 amino acids. In DNA form, the CDR3 reads TGTGCCTGGAGCGGAGGGTCCCTAGCTAGTTCACCCCTCCACTTT. This translates into CAWSGGSLASSPLHF.

V is TRBV28 and J is TRBJ1-4, with D possibly being TRBD1 (5 bases). The germline CDR1 and CDR2 sequences are MDHEN and SYDVKM. Trimming removed 10 bases from V and 7 bases from J, with 16 bases in between. The CDR3 is 13 amino acids. The CDR3 sequence: CAIRPRGSEKLFF. The CDR3 DNA reads TGTGCCATAAGGCCCCGGGGGAGTGAAAAACTGTTTTTT.

The chain has TRBV6-5 and TRBJ1-5, with D possibly TRBD1 on 6 matching bases. The germline CDR1 and CDR2 sequences are MNHEY and SVGAGI. Trimming removed 7 bases at V and 7 bases at J, with 17 bases between. The CDR3 extends over 14 amino acids. Here the CDR3 reads CASTPDRSRQPQHF. CDR3 DNA: TGTGCCAGCACTCCGGACAGATCTAGGCAGCCCCAGCATTTT.

There are a few counts of this clone. The chain carries TRBV10-3 and TRBJ1-2; D possibly corresponds to TRBD1 (5 bases). The germline CDR1 and CDR2 sequences are ENHRY and SYGVKD. This CDR3 comprises 14 residues. With 10 bases removed from V and 8 bases from J, the gap between germline ends came to 23 bases. The CDR3 DNA follows: TGTGCCACCAGAGGGGAATTAACCTCTTCGGGCTACACCTTC. This codes for CATRGELTSSGYTF.

This clone was counted a single time. The chain uses TRBV7-2 and TRBJ1-2; no definite D call. Germline V gene lookup returns CDR1 SGHTA and CDR2 FQGNSA. V was trimmed by 5 bases and J by 8 bases, leaving 15 bases between them. The CDR3 extends over 13 amino acids. The CDR3 protein is CASSGGRYGGYTF. Here the CDR3 DNA reads TGTGCCAGCAGCGGCGGCCGGTATGGGGGCTACACCTTC.

The rearrangement joins TRBV18 to TRBJ2-3; 9 bases line up with TRBD1. The CDR3 length is 14 residues. The V segment lost 1 base and the J segment 5 bases; nucleotides outside the gene matches: 1. Germline V CDR1 and CDR2: KGHSH, LQKENI. This CDR3 is CASSPRTGEDTQYF. Here the CDR3 DNA reads TGTGCCAGCTCACCACGGACAGGGGAAGATACGCAGTATTTT.

The V gene is TRBV19, the J gene TRBJ1-4; D is unresolved. Trimming removed 3 bases at V and 4 bases at J, with 6 bases between. The CDR3 extends over 13 amino acids. Germline assignment: CDR1 LNHDA and CDR2 SQIVND (reference sequence). CDR3 in DNA: TGTGCCAGTAGTATCGGTGGTAATGAAAAACTGTTTTTT. Its translation: CASSIGGNEKLFF.